A selection of T cell receptor beta chains follows, all from one sample in a study of blood T cell repertoires in COVID-19. The data were produced by immunoSEQ multiplex PCR, yet TCRdb's version contains in-frame clones alone and is incomplete. The table has 150,000 to 200,000 clones, approximately 92% seen once. Specimen: peripheral blood. The origin of the receptors is a woman aged 50 to 60 with acute or convalescent COVID-19. CDR3s include the opening cysteine and the closing phenylalanine or tryptophan. Fields, in order: clone size, J gene, D gene, V gene, CDR3 protein, CDR3 DNA. D genes are given only for firm matches. A clone size is listed for some rows: how often the clone was seen (once, few, many), or a class if it is expanded.

>.|TRBJ2-3|.|TRBV5-1
CASSLRGGTDTQYF
TGCGCCAGCAGCTTGCGCGGGGGCACAGATACGCAGTATTTT
>.|TRBJ1-1|.|TRBV5-1
CASSLATGRLRTEAFF
TGCGCCAGCAGCTTGGCCACAGGCAGGTTGCGCACTGAAGCTTTCTTT
>.|TRBJ1-5|TRBD1|TRBV5-8
CASSLGQGGQPQHF
TGTGCCAGCAGCTTGGGACAGGGCGGTCAGCCCCAGCATTTT
>.|TRBJ2-1|TRBD1|TRBV18
CASSTWDSGEQFF
TGTGCCAGCTCGACGTGGGACAGTGGAGAGCAGTTCTTC
>once|TRBJ2-5|TRBD1|TRBV28
CASRAPGQGVTQYF
TGTGCCAGCCGAGCTCCCGGACAGGGGGTGACCCAGTACTTC
>.|TRBJ2-1|.|TRBV20-1
CSARADGQFF
TGCAGTGCTAGGGCCGATGGTCAGTTCTTC
>.|TRBJ1-6|.|TRBV9
CASNGGIGNSPLHF
TGTGCCAGCAATGGAGGTATAGGTAATTCACCCCTCCACTTT
>.|TRBJ2-3|.|TRBV10-3
CAISEGGYTDTQYF
TGTGCCATCAGTGAGGGCGGATACACAGATACGCAGTATTTT
>.|TRBJ2-2|TRBD1|TRBV5-1
CASSPWTGMNTGELFF
TGCGCCAGCAGCCCCTGGACAGGGATGAACACCGGGGAGCTGTTTTTT
>.|TRBJ2-1|TRBD2|TRBV7-8
CASSSASGGSYNEQFF
TGTGCCAGCAGCTCCGCGAGCGGGGGGTCCTACAATGAGCAGTTCTTC
>.|TRBJ1-2|TRBD1|TRBV25-1
CASSEAPGQGHYGYTF
TGTGCCAGCAGTGAAGCCCCCGGACAGGGGCACTATGGCTACACCTTC
>.|TRBJ2-2|.|TRBV18
CASSLSEATGELFF
TGTGCCAGCTCACTTAGTGAAGCCACCGGGGAGCTGTTTTTT
>.|TRBJ2-5|TRBD1|TRBV18
CASSPGQGVTQYF
TGTGCCAGCTCACCGGGACAGGGTGTGACCCAGTACTTC
>.|TRBJ1-2|.|TRBV5-4
CASSLAGNYGYTF
TGTGCCAGCAGCTTGGCCGGTAACTATGGCTACACCTTC
>.|TRBJ1-2|TRBD1|TRBV30
CAWSEQGVVYGYTF
TGTGCCTGGAGTGAACAGGGGGTCGTCTATGGCTACACCTTC
>.|TRBJ2-5|TRBD1|TRBV5-1
CASNRGQETQYF
TGCGCCAGCAACAGGGGCCAAGAGACCCAGTACTTC
>.|TRBJ2-7|.|TRBV27
CASSPKLTRSYEQYF
TGTGCCAGCAGTCCTAAATTGACTAGATCCTACGAGCAGTACTTC
>.|TRBJ2-1|TRBD2|TRBV19
CASAGGREAYNEQFF
TGTGCCAGTGCCGGGGGGAGGGAGGCTTACAATGAGCAGTTCTTC
>.|TRBJ1-2|TRBD1|TRBV6-5
CASSYSTGGHAGYTF
TGTGCCAGCAGTTACTCGACAGGGGGACATGCTGGCTACACCTTC
>.|TRBJ1-2|TRBD1|TRBV19
CASSAGTGEENTF
TGTGCCAGTAGCGCCGGGACAGGGGAAGAAAACACCTTC
>.|TRBJ2-7|.|TRBV20-1
CSAPIPPEQYF
TGCAGTGCTCCCATCCCCCCCGAGCAGTACTTC
>once|TRBJ1-2|.|TRBV6-6
CASSYSLVGGYTF
TGTGCCAGCAGTTACTCGTTAGTCGGTGGCTACACCTTC
>once|TRBJ1-1|.|TRBV15
CATSRDGGGGLNTEAFF
TGTGCCACCAGCAGAGATGGAGGGGGAGGGCTGAACACTGAAGCTTTCTTT